The clone carrying this T cell receptor beta chain was recorded many times. What it recognizes is unknown. This record comes from a study of blood T cells in healthy people across ages. The study, taken as a whole, reports: Strong correlation linked observed beta diversity and percent naive T cells.

CDR1 is DFQATT, CDR2 SNEGSKA, per germline (reference sequence). The CDR3 runs to 16 residues. The trim removed 5 bases at V and 1 base at J, leaving 8 bases unmatched. The authors ran a second PCR of roughly 6 to 12 cycles using a sample-barcoded 5' primer and a J-beta primer mix. MiXCR was run by TCRdb on the 5' RACE reads, yielding one entry per CDR3 protein. The sample yields about 1.6 million distinct CDR3 sequences, about 35% seen once. The sequenced sample consisted of blood. The chain carries TRBV20-1 and TRBJ1-5; 10 positions match TRBD1. The sequence derives from a woman aged 30 to 39 in good health. CDR3 in amino acids: CSALGQGRISNQPQHF. The CDR3 DNA sequence: TGCAGTGCTTTGGGACAGGGGCGCATAAGCAATCAGCCCCAGCATTTT.